What follows are 26 T cell receptor beta chains derived from one specimen sequenced in a study of blood T cell repertoires in COVID-19. Some clones are missing from TCRdb's copy, which holds only in-frame ones; the method was immunoSEQ multiplex PCR. Of 100,000 or so clones in the sample, approximately 91% were seen once. The sequenced sample was peripheral blood. The origin of the receptors is a woman in her sixties with acute or convalescent COVID-19.

This chain joins TRBV18 and TRBJ1-1; 10 bases agree with TRBD1. CDR3 length: 19 amino acids. Per germline, CDR1 KGHSH and CDR2 LQKENI. Losses at the gene ends were 1 base for V and 2 bases for J; bases not matched to a gene: 13. The DNA of the CDR3 is TGTGCCAGCTCACCACGGGCCCCCGGGACAGGGGATGGAAACACTGAAGCTTTCTTT. Protein product: CASSPRAPGTGDGNTEAFF.

The J gene is TRBJ2-7, the V gene TRBV7-9, with a possible D match to TRBD2 (5 bases). Germline CDR1 SEHNR, CDR2 FQNEAQ (reference sequence). V gave up 5 bases and J gave up 6 bases, with 8 bases separating them. This CDR3 contains 11 residues. The CDR3 DNA sequence: TGTGCCAGCAGCCCGGCGGGCGAGCAGTACTTC. Amino acid sequence: CASSPAGEQYF. Filled out from reference TRBV7-9 and TRBJ2-7, the complete variable domain reads DTGVSQNPRHKITKRGQNVTFRCDPISEHNRLYWYRQTLGQGPEFLTYFQNEAQLEKSRLLSDRFSAERPKGSFSTLEIQRTEQGDSAMYLCASSPAGEQYFGPGTRLTVT.

The chain recombines TRBV5-1 with TRBJ2-1; 11 positions match TRBD1. Germline loops: CDR1 SGHRS, CDR2 YFSETQ. The CDR3 is 15 residues long. V lost 4 bases and J lost 8; bases outside the gene matches: 8. CDR3 DNA sequence: TGCGCCAGCAGCCTACGGACAGGGGGCGGGGATGAGCAGTTCTTC. Residues: CASSLRTGGGDEQFF.

This clone has a handful of counts. Other nucleotide sequences in the sample specify the same CDR3. The V gene is TRBV29-1, the J gene TRBJ2-1, with 12 bases lining up with TRBD2. The CDR3 sequence is 14 residues long. J gave up 6 bases and V 4 bases, and 4 bases lay outside the gene matches. Per germline, CDR1 SQVTM and CDR2 ANQGSEA. CDR3 DNA: TGCAGCGTTGGTCCTAGCGGGAGGGGCAATGAGCAGTTCTTC. Translating gives CSVGPSGRGNEQFF.

The chain employs TRBV4-1 and TRBJ2-2; weak D call: TRBD2 (5 bases). The V gene's germline CDR1 is MGHRA and CDR2 YSYEKL. This CDR3 spans 14 amino acids. The V and J ends lost 2 bases and 5 bases respectively, with 9 bases between them. As DNA, the CDR3 is TGCGCCAGCAGCCAACTAGGACTTACCGGGGAGCTGTTTTTT. It specifies CASSQLGLTGELFF.

The DNA of the CDR3 is TGTGCCACGACAAAAACGGACTTCCATGGCTACACCTTC. Its protein is CATTKTDFHGYTF. The J gene is TRBJ1-2, the V gene TRBV28; D remains ambiguous. The CDR3 has 13 residues. Trimming took off 10 bases at V and 6 bases at J, with 18 bases between the two ends. CDR1 is MDHEN, CDR2 SYDVKM, per germline.

This clone is a singleton in its sample. The chain uses TRBV5-4 and TRBJ1-5; no definite D call. Per germline, CDR1 SGHNT and CDR2 YYREEE (reference sequence). The CDR3 sequence is 15 residues long. V lost 4 bases and J lost 0, with 11 bases in between. In DNA, the CDR3 is TGTGCCAGCAGCCCGACTCCTAATAGCAATCAGCCCCAGCATTTT. Protein: CASSPTPNSNQPQHF.

The chain recombines TRBV19 with TRBJ1-2; 11 bases are shared with TRBD1. Germline CDR1 reads LNHDA; CDR2 reads SQIVND (reference sequence). CDR3 length: 17 residues. Trimming took 3 bases from V and 5 from J; bases not matched to a gene: 11. For the CDR3, the DNA is TGTGCCAGTAGTATCTCTGGGACAGGGGGTCGAGGGTATGGCTACACCTTC. Residues: CASSISGTGGRGYGYTF.

This clone appeared once. One end of the junction fails to match germline, which may point to a read error. The chain joins TRBV11-3 to TRBJ2-1; the D gene is possibly TRBD2 (6 bases). The germline CDR1 and CDR2 sequences are SGHNT and YENEEA. The CDR3 totals 13 residues. DNA of the CDR3: TGTGCCAGCAGCGGGGACTCCGACAATGAGCAGTTCTTC. It encodes CASSGDSDNEQFF.

V gene TRBV10-3 combines with J gene TRBJ1-1; tentatively, D is TRBD1 (5 bases). The germline gives CDR1 ENHRY, CDR2 SYGVKD. The V end was cut by 6 bases, the J end by 5 bases, with 13 bases between. The CDR3 length is 13 residues. The CDR3 DNA reads TGTGCCATCAGACCGATGGGGGGAACTGAAGCTTTCTTT. Its protein is CAIRPMGGTEAFF.

The V gene is TRBV7-9, the J gene TRBJ1-6, with TRBD1 identical over 7 bases. V lost 5 bases, J lost 10 bases, and 8 bases stayed unmatched. This CDR3 region has 14 residues. CDR1 and CDR2 from the germline V gene are SEHNR and FQNEAQ (reference sequence). DNA of the CDR3: TGTGCCAGCAGCGAAACAGGGGCCCAATCACCCCTCCACTTT. This translates into CASSETGAQSPLHF. The whole variable domain, filled in from reference TRBV7-9 and TRBJ1-6, reads DTGVSQNPRHKITKRGQNVTFRCDPISEHNRLYWYRQTLGQGPEFLTYFQNEAQLEKSRLLSDRFSAERPKGSFSTLEIQRTEQGDSAMYLCASSETGAQSPLHFGNGTRLTVT.

The genes are TRBV3-1 (or the pseudogene TRBV3-2) and TRBJ1-1; TRBD1 is a possible D gene (5 bases). CDR3 size: 15 residues. Germline V gives CDR1 LGHDT, CDR2 YNNKEL (reference sequence). V was pared by 6 bases and J by 1 base, with 15 bases between. CDR3 residues: CASSRRGTENTEAFF. For the CDR3, the DNA is TGTGCCAGCAGTCGTCGAGGGACTGAGAACACTGAAGCTTTCTTT.

The chain combines TRBV18 with TRBJ2-5; D gene ambiguous. This CDR3 contains 13 residues. Per germline, CDR1 KGHSH and CDR2 LQKENI. Trimming pared 2 bases from V and 1 base from J, leaving 5 bases between. CDR3 region: CASSPSGQETQYF. In DNA form, the CDR3 reads TGTGCCAGCTCACCATCAGGCCAAGAGACCCAGTACTTC.

This clone has only one observation. V gene TRBV28 combines with J gene TRBJ1-1, with a possible D match to TRBD1 (5 bases). CDR3 length: 15 residues. V gave up 6 bases and J gave up 0 bases, with 14 bases separating them. Germline CDR1 is MDHEN and CDR2 is SYDVKM. The CDR3 DNA reads TGTGCCAGCAGGTCAGCGGGGCGGCTGAACACTGAAGCTTTCTTT. Protein sequence: CASRSAGRLNTEAFF.

The chain couples TRBV3-1 (or the pseudogene TRBV3-2) to TRBJ1-1; no reliable D call. This CDR3 is built from 13 residues. CDR1 is LGHDT, CDR2 YNNKEL, per germline (reference sequence). V lost 2 bases, J lost 4 bases, and 8 bases lay in between. Here the CDR3 DNA reads TGTGCCAGCAGCCAATTTACGAGCACTGAAGCTTTCTTT. This translates into CASSQFTSTEAFF.

The chain joins TRBV10-3 to TRBJ1-1; unclear D gene. The germline gives CDR1 ENHRY, CDR2 SYGVKD. This CDR3 is 14 amino acids long. V was shortened by 5 bases and J by 6 bases, with 16 bases between the two germline ends. Here the CDR3 DNA reads TGTGCCATCAGTAGGGATAGGACGGGATCTGAAGCTTTCTTT. Amino acids: CAISRDRTGSEAFF.

The chain joins TRBV27 to TRBJ1-5, with 8 nucleotides matching TRBD1. The trim removed 4 bases at V and 2 bases at J, leaving 4 bases unmatched. Germline V gene lookup returns CDR1 MNHEY and CDR2 SMNVEV (reference sequence). The CDR3 is 15 residues long. CDR3 sequence reads: CASSYGQGGNQPQHF. CDR3 nucleotide sequence: TGTGCCAGCAGTTACGGACAGGGAGGCAATCAGCCCCAGCATTTT.

The chain links TRBV5-6 to TRBJ1-5, with a weak D call TRBD1 (6 bases). The CDR3 is made up of 16 amino acids. Germline V gives CDR1 SGHDT, CDR2 YYEEEE. V was shortened by 2 bases and J by 1 base, with 13 bases between the two germline ends. The CDR3 spells CASSFYTGMSNQPQHF. The CDR3 DNA sequence: TGTGCCAGCAGCTTTTATACAGGGATGAGCAATCAGCCCCAGCATTTT.

The rearrangement links TRBV19 to TRBJ1-1; TRBD1 matches at 7 bases. The J segment lost 10 bases and the V segment lost 4 bases, leaving 12 bases of the junction unmatched. This CDR3 has 14 amino acids. CDR1 is LNHDA, CDR2 SQIVND, per germline (reference sequence). This chain's CDR3 is CASSTRQGRRGAFF. The DNA of the CDR3 is TGTGCCAGTAGTACCCGACAGGGCCGGCGGGGAGCTTTCTTT.

This sequence joins TRBV5-1 and TRBJ1-1; 7 bases fit TRBD1. The germline V gene encodes CDR1 SGHRS and CDR2 YFSETQ. Trimming took 3 bases from V and 3 from J; bases not matched to a gene: 5. The CDR3 contains 14 residues. CDR3 in amino acids: CASSSGTEDTEAFF. The CDR3 DNA sequence: TGCGCCAGCAGCTCCGGGACAGAGGACACTGAAGCTTTCTTT.

CDR3 region: CASRSAGEKLFF. CDR3 DNA: TGTGCCAGCAGGTCGGCGGGAGAAAAACTGTTTTTT. The genes are TRBV27 and TRBJ1-4; no clear D. V gave up 6 bases and J gave up 8 bases, with 10 bases separating them. Per the germline V gene, CDR1 is MNHEY and CDR2 is SMNVEV (reference sequence). CDR3 length equals 12 residues.

This chain joins TRBV5-1 and TRBJ2-3; D is perhaps TRBD2 (5 bases). The germline CDR1 and CDR2 sequences are SGHRS and YFSETQ. V lost 2 bases to trimming and J lost 3 bases, with 10 bases between them. The CDR3 has 14 residues. CDR3 nucleotides: TGCGCCAGCAGCTTCGGGGAGATAACAGATACGCAGTATTTT. Protein sequence: CASSFGEITDTQYF. Looking up the rest from reference TRBV5-1 and TRBJ2-3 gives the full variable domain: KAGVTQTPRYLIKTRGQQVTLSCSPISGHRSVSWYQQTPGQGLQFLFEYFSETQRNKGNFPGRFSGRQFSNSRSEMNVSTLELGDSALYLCASSFGEITDTQYFGPGTRLTVL.

The chain has TRBV10-1 and TRBJ1-1, with TRBD1 as a possible D gene (5 bases). The V gene's germline CDR1 is WNHNN and CDR2 SYGVQD (reference sequence). V lost 3 bases, J lost 1 base, and 15 bases lay in between. The CDR3 runs 16 residues. Here the CDR3 reads CASSESKGLTNTEAFF. The CDR3 nucleotides read TGCGCCAGCAGTGAATCAAAGGGACTGACGAACACTGAAGCTTTCTTT.

The CDR3 loop is CAWSVPGGGYTF. The CDR3 bases are TGTGCCTGGAGTGTACCGGGTGGTGGCTACACCTTC. The V and J genes are TRBV30 and TRBJ1-2, with D unresolved. Germline-derived CDR1 and CDR2 are GTSNPN and SVGIG (reference sequence). V lost 0 bases and J lost 7, with 9 bases in between. The CDR3 spans 12 residues.

This rearrangement joins TRBV2 to TRBJ1-2; no clear D gene. CDR3 size: 15 residues. Germline CDR1 and CDR2: SNHLY and FYNNEI. Between the trimmed V and J ends, which lost 1 base and 0 bases, there was a span of 9 bases. The CDR3 spells CASSEVGSANYGYTF. The DNA of the CDR3 is TGTGCCAGCAGTGAAGTGGGCTCGGCTAACTATGGCTACACCTTC.

V gene TRBV6-5 combines with J gene TRBJ2-3, with a possible D match to TRBD1 (6 bases). Trimming removed 7 bases from V and 4 bases from J, with 15 bases in between. The germline CDR1 and CDR2 sequences are MNHEY and SVGAGI. CDR3 length: 14 residues. The CDR3 region has the DNA TGTGCCAGCAAGGAACAGGGCCGCTCAGATACGCAGTATTTT. This encodes CASKEQGRSDTQYF.